These 30 T cell receptor beta chains share one sample of origin, sequenced in a study of T cells in Graves' hyperthyroidism and ophthalmopathy. TCR beta CDR3 regions were amplified from RNA. Researchers ran a first-round RT-PCR on the TCR CDR3 using the HTBI primer set. TCRdb processed the multiplex PCR reads anew with MiXCR; each CDR3 protein has one entry. Among hundreds of thousands of distinct CDR3 sequences listed, 15% to 20% were seen once. Sequenced input: blood. The receptors come from a woman aged 25 to 39 with Graves' hyperthyroidism.

This clonotype was counted many times. The chain carries TRBV7-3 and TRBJ2-1; no reliable D call. V lost 3 bases to trimming and J lost 4 bases, with 10 bases between them. Germline assignment: CDR1 SGHTA and CDR2 FQGTGA. This CDR3 is 14 amino acids long. CDR3 nucleotides: TGTGCCAGCAGCTTCTTAGGTCGGTACAATGAGCAGTTCTTC. Protein product: CASSFLGRYNEQFF.

This clonotype was seen many times. The chain joins TRBV7-2 to TRBJ2-5; D not resolved. This CDR3 is built from 13 residues. With 4 bases removed from V and 7 bases from J, the gap between germline ends came to 13 bases. In germline, CDR1 is SGHTA, CDR2 FQGNSA. The CDR3 spells CASSSDTRWTQYF. CDR3 bases: TGTGCCAGCAGCTCAGACACCCGCTGGACCCAGTACTTC.

The V and J genes are TRBV5-8 and TRBJ1-5; weak D call: TRBD1 (5 bases). From germline, CDR1 is SGHTS and CDR2 YDEGEE. Trimming took off 4 bases at V and 0 bases at J, with 11 bases between the two ends. The CDR3 has 15 residues. The CDR3 sequence: CASSDRDSSNQPQHF. The CDR3 nucleotides are TGTGCCAGCAGCGACCGTGACAGTAGCAATCAGCCCCAGCATTTT.

V gene TRBV7-2 combines with J gene TRBJ1-5; 7 bases are shared with TRBD1. This CDR3 spans 15 amino acids. The germline gives CDR1 SGHTA, CDR2 FQGNSA. Unmatched junction bases numbered 7, after V lost 5 bases and J lost 3 bases. The CDR3: CASSLIRGSNQPQHF. The CDR3 coding sequence is TGTGCCAGCAGCCTTATCAGGGGGTCCAATCAGCCCCAGCATTTT.

In the case of this clonotype: The junction departs from germline at one end; a sequencing error may be responsible. The chain combines TRBV29-1 with TRBJ2-1; 8 nucleotides agree with TRBD2. From germline, CDR1 is SQVTM and CDR2 ANQGSEA. This CDR3 comprises 15 residues. CDR3 DNA sequence: TGCAGCGCTGAAGATACGGGAGGGCCTTTCAATGAGCAGTTCTTC. Its protein product is CSAEDTGGPFNEQFF.

On this clonotype itself: A read error is possible here, since a much larger clone lies one base away. This chain's CDR3 is CASSGGQEFYNEQYF. For the CDR3, the DNA is TGTGCCAGCAGCGGGGGACAAGAATTCTACAATGAGCAGTACTTC. The rearrangement uses TRBV11-3 and TRBJ2-1; D is perhaps TRBD1 (6 bases). With the DNA end fitting TRBJ2-7 better, the J assignment may be wrong. Germline V gene sequence: CDR1 SGHNT, CDR2 YENEEA. The CDR3 has 15 residues.

This clonotype was observed many times. The chain joins TRBV28 to TRBJ1-4; unclear D gene. Trimming cost V 3 bases and J 6 bases, with 14 bases left between them. CDR1 is MDHEN, CDR2 SYDVKM, per germline. The length of the CDR3 is 15 residues. The CDR3 loop reads CASSLSLNLDEKLFF. The DNA of the CDR3 is TGTGCCAGCAGTTTGTCCCTCAATTTAGATGAAAAACTGTTTTTT.

The chain has TRBV27 and TRBJ1-4; tentatively, D is TRBD1 (5 bases). Looked up from germline, CDR1 is MNHEY and CDR2 is SMNVEV (reference sequence). This CDR3 has 17 residues. Deletions cut 6 bases from V and 7 bases from J, with 24 bases between. This chain's CDR3 is CASSPILPQGSGEKLFF. The CDR3 DNA follows: TGTGCCAGCAGCCCTATACTTCCTCAGGGAAGTGGTGAAAAACTGTTTTTT.

This clonotype was found many times. The chain combines TRBV2 with TRBJ2-5, with unresolved D. CDR1 and CDR2 from the germline V gene are SNHLY and FYNNEI. V lost 7 bases to trimming and J lost 2 bases, with 14 bases between them. This CDR3 has 14 amino acids. CDR3 sequence (DNA): TGTGCCAGCACCCTCCTCGACCGGCAAGAGACCCAGTACTTC. This encodes CASTLLDRQETQYF.

This sequence joins TRBV6-5 and TRBJ1-2, with a possible D match to TRBD1 (6 bases). The CDR3 runs to 14 residues. The germline CDR1 and CDR2 sequences are MNHEY and SVGAGI. Trimming removed 4 bases from V and 4 bases from J, with 13 bases in between. The CDR3 protein is CASSSPYRVYGYTF. In nucleotides, the CDR3 is TGTGCCAGCAGTTCCCCATACAGGGTCTATGGCTACACCTTC.

This clonotype was seen repeatedly, ten times or more. The V gene is TRBV7-8, the J gene TRBJ2-7; 9 bases map to TRBD2. The germline CDR1 and CDR2 sequences are SGHVS and FQNEAQ. V trimming: 5 bases; J trimming: 2 bases; junction bases outside the gene matches: 7. There are 15 residues in the CDR3. The CDR3 is CASSQEREAPYEQYF. CDR3 in DNA: TGTGCCAGCAGCCAAGAGCGGGAGGCCCCCTACGAGCAGTACTTC.

This clonotype was seen many times. The rearrangement links TRBV30 to TRBJ1-2; D might be TRBD1 (5 bases). Germline V lookup: CDR1 GTSNPN, CDR2 SVGIG (reference sequence). This CDR3 region has 14 residues. The V end was cut by 2 bases, the J end by 4 bases, with 14 bases between. The CDR3 here is CAWSQPGSGYGYTF. CDR3 DNA: TGTGCCTGGAGTCAGCCAGGGTCTGGCTATGGCTACACCTTC.

This clonotype was recorded many times. The V and J genes are TRBV5-5 and TRBJ2-5, with unresolved D. This CDR3 comprises 13 residues. V was shortened by 5 bases and J by 4 bases, with 12 bases between the two germline ends. Germline V gene data show CDR1 as SGHKS and CDR2 as YYEKEE (reference sequence). In nucleotides, the CDR3 is TGTGCCAGCAGTTTCAATGACCGAGAGACCCAGTACTTC. This codes for CASSFNDRETQYF.

The chain carries TRBV4-2 and TRBJ1-4; tentatively, D is TRBD1 (5 bases). Germline V lookup: CDR1 LGHNA, CDR2 YNFKEQ. Deletions cut 0 bases from V and 10 bases from J, with 21 bases between. The CDR3 spans 17 residues. The CDR3 DNA follows: TGTGCCAGCAGCCAAGATCGGGGGACCGCACGGGGGGGAAAACTGTTTTTT. This codes for CASSQDRGTARGGKLFF.

The chain has TRBV5-1 and TRBJ1-1; D gene unclear. The CDR3 is 14 amino acids. Per germline, CDR1 SGHRS and CDR2 YFSETQ. With 0 bases removed from V and 8 bases from J, the gap between germline ends came to 14 bases. CDR3 bases: TGCGCCAGCAGCTTGGGCGAAGGGTGGTCGGAAGCTTTCTTT. Its protein is CASSLGEGWSEAFF.

This sequence joins TRBV9 and TRBJ1-1; a weak D match, TRBD1 (5 bases). Deletions cut 5 bases from V and 1 base from J, with 9 bases between. The germline CDR1 and CDR2 sequences are SGDLS and YYNGEE. CDR3 size: 13 residues. The CDR3 DNA reads TGTGCCAGCAGAGGGGAGTCGAACACTGAAGCTTTCTTT. This gives the protein CASRGESNTEAFF.

The V and J genes are TRBV30 and TRBJ1-2; TRBD1 matches 11 bases. V was pared by 3 bases and J by 3 bases, with 15 bases of the junction left unmatched. This CDR3 has 18 amino acids. CDR1 is GTSNPN, CDR2 SVGIG, per germline (reference sequence). The CDR3 spells CAWSNLRGTGGNDYGYTF. The CDR3 DNA sequence: TGTGCCTGGAGCAATCTCCGCGGGACAGGGGGTAATGACTATGGCTACACCTTC.

In its sample, this clonotype was seen a few times. The genes are TRBV20-1 and TRBJ2-2, with D hard to call. The ends were cut back, 6 bases at V and 6 bases at J, with 8 bases in the middle. The germline V gene has CDR1 DFQATT and CDR2 SNEGSKA (reference sequence). The CDR3 totals 11 residues. In DNA form, the CDR3 reads TGCAGTGCCAAGGCCCCCGGGGAGCTGTTTTTT. It yields the protein CSAKAPGELFF.

There are many counts of this clonotype. This CDR3 reads CASSRMRARDIQYF. The CDR3 nucleotides are TGTGCCAGCAGCCGTATGAGGGCCCGGGACATTCAGTACTTC. This sequence joins TRBV28 and TRBJ2-4; possible D gene TRBD2, 5 bases. The V end was cut by 6 bases, the J end by 8 bases, with 17 bases between. Per the germline V gene, CDR1 is MDHEN and CDR2 is SYDVKM. The CDR3 length is 14 residues. Based on the CDR3 plus reference TRBV28 and TRBJ2-4, the full variable domain is DVKVTQSSRYLVKRTGEKVFLECVQDMDHENMFWYRQDPGLGLRLIYFSYDVKMKEKGDIPEGYSVSREKKERFSLILESASTNQTSMYLCASSRMRARDIQYFGAGTRLSVL.

In this sample, this clonotype turned up a few times. The genes are TRBV5-1 and TRBJ2-1, with D hard to call. V dropped 5 bases and J dropped 0 bases, with 12 bases sitting between them. Germline values: CDR1 SGHRS, CDR2 YFSETQ. The CDR3 is made up of 15 amino acids. This CDR3 is CASRPGWGSYNEQFF. The CDR3 nucleotides read TGCGCCAGCAGACCCGGGTGGGGCTCCTACAATGAGCAGTTCTTC. The whole variable domain, filled in from reference TRBV5-1 and TRBJ2-1, reads KAGVTQTPRYLIKTRGQQVTLSCSPISGHRSVSWYQQTPGQGLQFLFEYFSETQRNKGNFPGRFSGRQFSNSRSEMNVSTLELGDSALYLCASRPGWGSYNEQFFGPGTRLTVL.

This chain connects TRBV9 to TRBJ2-3; D is perhaps TRBD2 (6 bases). This CDR3 contains 15 residues. V was trimmed by 4 bases and J by 3 bases, leaving 15 bases between them. In germline, CDR1 is SGDLS, CDR2 YYNGEE. The CDR3: CASSPGGGWTDTQYF. CDR3 coding DNA: TGTGCCAGCAGCCCCGGGGGAGGTTGGACAGATACGCAGTATTTT.

This clonotype was seen repeatedly, ten times or more. This chain uses TRBV7-2 with TRBJ1-1; D ambiguous. The V gene's germline CDR1 is SGHTA and CDR2 FQGNSA. This CDR3 has 15 residues. Trimming took off 4 bases at V and 0 bases at J, with 12 bases between the two ends. CDR3 region: CASSSPNDLNTEAFF. The DNA of the CDR3 is TGTGCCAGCAGCTCCCCTAACGATCTGAACACTGAAGCTTTCTTT. The variable domain in full, with the rest retrieved from reference TRBV7-2 and TRBJ1-1, is GAGVSQSPSNKVTEKGKDVELRCDPISGHTALYWYRQSLGQGLEFLIYFQGNSAPDKSGLPSDRFSAERTGGSVSTLTIQRTQQEDSAVYLCASSSPNDLNTEAFFGQGTRLTVV.

This rearrangement joins TRBV11-1 to TRBJ2-1; D possibly corresponds to TRBD1 (5 bases). This CDR3 contains 16 residues. The V gene's germline CDR1 is SGHAT and CDR2 FQDESV (reference sequence). The V gene lost 1 base and the J gene lost 0 bases, with 10 bases spanning the gap. This CDR3 is CASSLVQVSSYNEQFF. CDR3 nucleotides: TGTGCCAGCAGCTTAGTACAGGTTAGCTCCTACAATGAGCAGTTCTTC.

At least ten counts were recorded for this clonotype. The chain couples TRBV28 to TRBJ2-1; 7 bases map to TRBD2. J lost 0 bases, V lost 3 bases, and 2 bases had no gene match. The CDR3 is 15 residues long. Germline V lookup: CDR1 MDHEN, CDR2 SYDVKM. Here the CDR3 reads CASSFGEGSYNEQFF. As DNA, the CDR3 is TGTGCCAGCAGTTTTGGGGAGGGCTCCTACAATGAGCAGTTCTTC.

The V call is TRBV19, the J call TRBJ1-1, with D possibly being TRBD1 (6 bases). Germline values: CDR1 LNHDA, CDR2 SQIVND (reference sequence). The V gene lost 9 bases and the J gene lost 5 bases, with 22 bases spanning the gap. The CDR3 consists of 15 residues. The CDR3 sequence: CASLPGHIDNTEAFF. In DNA form, the CDR3 reads TGTGCCAGCCTACCGGGACACATCGATAATACTGAAGCTTTCTTT.

This clonotype occurred many times. The gene calls are TRBV29-1 and TRBJ2-5; 10 bases fit TRBD2. From germline, CDR1 is SQVTM and CDR2 ANQGSEA. Unmatched junction bases numbered 11, after V lost 8 bases and J lost 2 bases. CDR3 length: 15 amino acids. CDR3 DNA: TGCAGCATAAGGGGCCTAGCGGGAGTTCAAGAGACCCAGTACTTC. It is translated as CSIRGLAGVQETQYF.

This clonotype was detected many times. V and J are TRBV3-1 and TRBJ2-1; TRBD1 is a possible D gene (6 bases). The germline gives CDR1 LGHDT, CDR2 YNNKEL (reference sequence). The V end was cut by 5 bases, the J end by 4 bases, with 15 bases between. This CDR3 contains 15 residues. The CDR3 nucleotides are TGTGCCAGCAGCTCGGGACACCGGGCTTACAATGAGCAGTTCTTC. It translates to CASSSGHRAYNEQFF.

This clonotype was counted at least ten times. The rearrangement uses TRBV27 and TRBJ1-1, with D hard to call. Trimming took off 4 bases at V and 1 base at J, with 13 bases between the two ends. The CDR3 length is 15 residues. CDR1 and CDR2 (germline): MNHEY, SMNVEV (reference sequence). The CDR3 DNA is TGTGCCAGCAGTTCACTCTGGGGTGGGAACACTGAAGCTTTCTTT. This gives the protein CASSSLWGGNTEAFF.

This clonotype appeared many times. This chain uses TRBV20-1 with TRBJ2-7, with D possibly being TRBD2 (5 bases). The CDR3 loop spans 14 amino acids. Germline loops: CDR1 DFQATT, CDR2 SNEGSKA (reference sequence). V lost 5 bases and J lost 7, with 21 bases in between. This CDR3 reads CSAPLATSVGEQYF. CDR3 nucleotide sequence: TGCAGTGCTCCTCTAGCTACCTCTGTGGGGGAGCAGTACTTC.

V usage is TRBV30 and J usage is TRBJ1-5; D remains unclear. Germline V gene sequence: CDR1 GTSNPN, CDR2 SVGIG (reference sequence). V was cut by 5 bases and J by 6 bases, with 14 bases left in between. The CDR3 contains 13 residues. The CDR3 sequence: CAWDKQLGQPQHF. In nucleotides, the CDR3 is TGTGCCTGGGATAAACAATTAGGTCAGCCCCAGCATTTT.